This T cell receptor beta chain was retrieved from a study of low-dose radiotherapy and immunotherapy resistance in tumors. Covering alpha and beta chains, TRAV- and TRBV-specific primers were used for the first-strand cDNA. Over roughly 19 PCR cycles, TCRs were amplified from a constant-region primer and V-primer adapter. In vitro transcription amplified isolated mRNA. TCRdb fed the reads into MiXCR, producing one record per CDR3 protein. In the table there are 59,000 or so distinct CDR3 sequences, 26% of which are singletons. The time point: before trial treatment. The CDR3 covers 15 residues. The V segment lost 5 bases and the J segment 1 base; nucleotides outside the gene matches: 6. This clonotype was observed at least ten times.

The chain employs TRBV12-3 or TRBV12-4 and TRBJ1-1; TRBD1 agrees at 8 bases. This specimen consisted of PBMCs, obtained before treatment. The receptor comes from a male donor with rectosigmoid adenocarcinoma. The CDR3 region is CASSHTGGRNTEAFF. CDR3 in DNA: TGTGCCAGCAGTCACACAGGGGGGAGGAACACTGAAGCTTTCTTT.